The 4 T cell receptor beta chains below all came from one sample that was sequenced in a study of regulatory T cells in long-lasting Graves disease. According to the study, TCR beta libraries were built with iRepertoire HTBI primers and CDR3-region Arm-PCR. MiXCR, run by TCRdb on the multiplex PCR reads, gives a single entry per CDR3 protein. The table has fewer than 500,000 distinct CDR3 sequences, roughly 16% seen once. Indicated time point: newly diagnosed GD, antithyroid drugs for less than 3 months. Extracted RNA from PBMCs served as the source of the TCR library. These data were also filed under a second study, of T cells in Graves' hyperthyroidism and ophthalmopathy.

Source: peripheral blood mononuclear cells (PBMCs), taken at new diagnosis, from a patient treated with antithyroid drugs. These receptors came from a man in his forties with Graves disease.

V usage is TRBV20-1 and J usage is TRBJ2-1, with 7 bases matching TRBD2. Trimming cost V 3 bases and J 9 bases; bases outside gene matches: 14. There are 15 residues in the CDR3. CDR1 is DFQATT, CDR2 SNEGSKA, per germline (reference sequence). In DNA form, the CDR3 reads TGCAGTGCTAGTGTTGGGACTAACGGGAGCGGTGAGCAGTTCTTC. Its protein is CSASVGTNGSGEQFF.

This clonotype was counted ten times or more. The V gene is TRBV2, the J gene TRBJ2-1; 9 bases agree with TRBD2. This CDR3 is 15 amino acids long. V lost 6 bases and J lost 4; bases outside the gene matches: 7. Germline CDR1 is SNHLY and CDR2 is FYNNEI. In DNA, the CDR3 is TGTGCCAGCAGCGTCGGCGGGAGGGGGTACAATGAGCAGTTCTTC. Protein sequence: CASSVGGRGYNEQFF.

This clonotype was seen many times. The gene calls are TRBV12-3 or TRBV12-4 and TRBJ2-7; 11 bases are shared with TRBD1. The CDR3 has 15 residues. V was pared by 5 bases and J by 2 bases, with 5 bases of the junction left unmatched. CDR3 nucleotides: TGTGCCAGCAGTCTACCGGGACAGGGGGCCTACGAGCAGTACTTC. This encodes CASSLPGQGAYEQYF.

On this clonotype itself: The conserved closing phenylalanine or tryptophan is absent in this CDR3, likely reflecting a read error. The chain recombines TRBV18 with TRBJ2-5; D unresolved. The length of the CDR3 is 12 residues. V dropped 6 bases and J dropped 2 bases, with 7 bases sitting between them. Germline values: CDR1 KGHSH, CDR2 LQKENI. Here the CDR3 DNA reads TGTGCCAGCTCGCCAGAACAAGAGACCCAGTACCTC. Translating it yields CASSPEQETQYL.